The 9 T cell receptor beta chains presented below share a single source sample, sequenced in a study of T cell responses to AZD1222 COVID-19 vaccine. Repertoires were generated with immunoSEQ multiplex PCR, while TCRdb's copy carries only in-frame clones and drops some. The sample yields approximately 100,000 clones, about 88% seen once. The source was peripheral blood, collected on day 0 of AZD1222 vaccination. Source of these receptors: an adult in good health.

The chain is built from TRBV29-1 and TRBJ2-7, with 9 bases identical to TRBD1. After removal of 7 bases from V and 6 bases from J, the junction contained 13 bases not matched to a gene. This CDR3 has 14 amino acids. CDR1 and CDR2 (germline): SQVTM, ANQGSEA. The CDR3 bases are TGCAGCGCGGCGCACGCGGACAGGGGATCCGAGCAGTACTTC. It codes for CSAAHADRGSEQYF.

The V and J genes are TRBV29-1 and TRBJ1-5; TRBD1 aligns across 10 bases. The germline gives CDR1 SQVTM, CDR2 ANQGSEA. The CDR3 covers 13 residues. V shed 4 bases, J shed 6 bases, and the junction held 3 bases outside the gene matches. CDR3 protein: CSVGQGAGQPQHF. CDR3 coding DNA: TGCAGCGTTGGACAGGGGGCCGGTCAGCCCCAGCATTTT.

The J gene is TRBJ2-2, the V gene TRBV7-6; TRBD2 aligns across 9 bases. Germline V gene lookup returns CDR1 SGHVS and CDR2 FNYEAQ. Trimming took 4 bases from V and 6 from J; bases not matched to a gene: 6. CDR3 length: 15 amino acids. DNA of the CDR3: TGTGCCAGCAGCTCCCGGACTAGCGAATCCGGGGAGCTGTTTTTT. It codes for CASSSRTSESGELFF. Combining the CDR3 with reference TRBV7-6 and TRBJ2-2 gives the whole variable domain GAGVSQSPRYKVTKRGQDVALRCDPISGHVSLYWYRQALGQGPEFLTYFNYEAQQDKSGLPNDRFSAERPEGSISTLTIQRTEQRDSAMYRCASSSRTSESGELFFGEGSRLTVL.

The table lists this clone with a count of one. The rearrangement links TRBV19 to TRBJ2-4; possible D gene TRBD2, 7 bases. The CDR3 has 18 residues. The germline V gene has CDR1 LNHDA and CDR2 SQIVND (reference sequence). V shed 0 bases and J shed 0 bases, with 15 bases lying between them. The chain's CDR3 is CASSIDLSGGAAKNIQYF. In DNA, the CDR3 is TGTGCCAGTAGTATAGACCTTAGTGGGGGGGCAGCCAAAAACATTCAGTACTTC.

The chain joins TRBV25-1 to TRBJ1-1, with 9 bases fitting TRBD1. This CDR3 is 14 amino acids long. CDR1 MGHDK and CDR2 SYGVNS come from the germline V gene. V dropped 5 bases and J dropped 4; count of bases not matched to a gene: 5. CDR3 sequence reads: CASSPGDRVTEAFF. For the CDR3, the DNA is TGTGCCAGCAGTCCCGGGGACAGGGTCACTGAAGCTTTCTTT.

The rearrangement uses TRBV4-2 and TRBJ1-1; 9 nucleotides match TRBD1. CDR3 length: 17 residues. Trimming removed 5 bases from V and 2 bases from J; junction bases left unmatched: 12. Germline V lookup: CDR1 LGHNA, CDR2 YNFKEQ. The CDR3 sequence: CASSEQGASEYNTEAFF. For the CDR3, the DNA is TGTGCCAGCAGCGAACAGGGGGCGTCCGAATATAACACTGAAGCTTTCTTT.

This chain links TRBV20-1 with TRBJ2-7, with 8 bases that match TRBD1. The trim removed 3 bases at V and 5 bases at J, leaving 6 bases unmatched. The CDR3 runs 13 residues. Looked up from germline, CDR1 is DFQATT and CDR2 is SNEGSKA (reference sequence). DNA of the CDR3: TGCAGTGCTAGTGGGACAGGCAGTCACGAGCAGTACTTC. This encodes CSASGTGSHEQYF.

The J gene is TRBJ1-1, the V gene TRBV16; 8 bases align to TRBD1. Germline CDR1 KGHSY, CDR2 FQNENV. The CDR3 totals 13 residues. V trimming: 8 bases; J trimming: 7 bases; junction bases outside the gene matches: 9. The CDR3 region is CASGRGLGIEAFF. The CDR3 DNA is TGTGCCAGCGGCAGGGGGCTTGGTATTGAAGCTTTCTTT.

This chain joins TRBV7-9 and TRBJ1-4; perhaps TRBD1 as D (6 bases). V lost 2 bases to trimming and J lost 8 bases, with 15 bases between them. Germline V CDR1 and CDR2: SEHNR, FQNEAQ (reference sequence). The length of the CDR3 is 15 residues. In DNA, the CDR3 is TGTGCCAGCAGCTTATCGGCAGGGGTCGACGAAAAACTGTTTTTT. The encoded protein is CASSLSAGVDEKLFF.